A single sample is the source of the 6 T cell receptor beta chains below, sequenced in a study of cytomegalovirus exposure and HLA in healthy donors (TCRdb year 2017). Library method: the immunoSEQ multiplex PCR assay. For the multiplex PCR, a mixture combining 60 forward primers for TCR Vbeta segments and 13 reverse primers for TCR Jbeta segments was used. This is the immuneACCESS table as TCRdb keeps it, with only in-frame sequences that have V and J called. A part of the clones is gone; compared with another copy, unresolved V genes explain less than half, and the rest is unexplained. The sample includes approximately 140,000 clones, with 81% observed a single time. Together, the top ten hold 0.7% of the sample. The sequenced sample consisted of PBMCs. Source of these receptors: a man younger than 30 in good health and CMV-seronegative.

This clone was counted once. V and J are TRBV5-6 and TRBJ1-1; 7 bases are shared with TRBD1. The CDR3 has 16 residues. CDR1 is SGHDT and CDR2 is YYEEEE in the germline V gene. V gave up 5 bases and J gave up 0 bases; unmatched junction bases: 10. In nucleotides, the CDR3 is TGTGCCAGCAGTTGGGGACAGACAAGAATGAACACTGAAGCTTTCTTT. It specifies CASSWGQTRMNTEAFF.

The chain links TRBV19 to TRBJ2-4, with 9 positions matching TRBD1. The CDR3 has 17 amino acids. V lost 5 bases, J lost 2 bases, and 10 bases stayed unmatched. CDR1 and CDR2 from the germline V gene are LNHDA and SQIVND (reference sequence). This CDR3 reads CASSQNRGTGSKNIQYF. DNA for the CDR3: TGTGCCAGTAGTCAGAATAGGGGGACAGGGTCCAAAAACATTCAGTACTTC.

The chain is built from TRBV7-9 and TRBJ2-7, with a tentative D call TRBD1 (6 bases). Germline V gene lookup returns CDR1 SEHNR and CDR2 FQNEAQ (reference sequence). This CDR3 region has 16 residues. V was pared by 4 bases and J by 2 bases, with 18 bases between. CDR3 residues: CASSSDGAGAAYEQYF. The CDR3 DNA reads as TGTGCCAGCAGCTCCGATGGGGCAGGGGCCGCCTACGAGCAGTACTTC.

The chain has TRBV7-2 and TRBJ2-2, with D perhaps TRBD1 (6 bases). The length of the CDR3 is 15 residues. Trimming removed 6 bases from V and 4 bases from J, with 15 bases in between. The germline V gene has CDR1 SGHTA and CDR2 FQGNSA. The DNA for the CDR3 is TGTGCCAGCAGGTTTAACAGGGCCAGCACCGGGGAGCTGTTTTTT. Translated, it gives CASRFNRASTGELFF.

The chain carries TRBV5-6 and TRBJ1-5; D may be TRBD1 (5 bases). Germline V lookup: CDR1 SGHDT, CDR2 YYEEEE. Trimming took off 2 bases at V and 5 bases at J, with 14 bases between the two ends. The CDR3 contains 15 residues. The CDR3 region is CASSFQGLMDQPQHF. CDR3 DNA: TGTGCCAGCAGCTTTCAGGGATTGATGGATCAGCCCCAGCATTTT.

This rearrangement joins TRBV7-9 to TRBJ1-6; D is possibly TRBD1 (6 bases). Germline values: CDR1 SEHNR, CDR2 FQNEAQ (reference sequence). Trimming removed 5 bases from V and 7 bases from J, with 12 bases in between. There are 14 residues in the CDR3. The CDR3: CASSRPGANSPLHF. The CDR3 DNA is TGTGCCAGCAGCCGCCCAGGGGCCAATTCACCCCTCCACTTT.